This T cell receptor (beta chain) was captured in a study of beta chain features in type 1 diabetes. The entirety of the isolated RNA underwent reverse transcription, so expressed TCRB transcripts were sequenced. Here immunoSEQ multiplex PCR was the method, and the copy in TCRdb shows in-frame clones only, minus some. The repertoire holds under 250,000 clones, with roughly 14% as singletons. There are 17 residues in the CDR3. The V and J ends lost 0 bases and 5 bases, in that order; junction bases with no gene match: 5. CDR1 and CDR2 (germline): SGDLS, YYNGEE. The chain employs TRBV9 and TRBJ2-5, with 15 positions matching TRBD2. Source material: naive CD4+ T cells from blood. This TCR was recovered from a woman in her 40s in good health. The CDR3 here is CASSVGGTSGGRETQYF. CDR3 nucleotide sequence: TGTGCCAGCAGCGTAGGCGGGACTAGCGGGGGGAGGGAGACCCAGTACTTC.